A single sample is the source of the 6 T cell receptor beta chains below, sequenced in a study of identical twins (dated by TCRdb to between 2015 and 2016). Libraries were built with 5' RACE. Sequencing took place on an Illumina HiSeq 2000. TCRdb trimmed the raw reads at Q25, called clones with MiXCR and kept productive beta chains. CDR3 protein sequences are deduplicated, and each keeps its most common genes and DNA. The sample table holds 310,000 or so distinct CDR3 sequences, of which about 8.9% were seen once. 2.1% of the sample is held by the ten biggest clonotypes. These sequences were also reported in another study, on yellow fever vaccine responses in identical twins.

Sequenced: memory (CD45RO+) T cells sorted from blood. The cell subset or site label, as the study defines it: CD45RO+ enriched T cells. All receptors come from a woman between 18 and 29 years old in good health.

Many counts were recorded for this clonotype. This chain's CDR3 is CASGRNRWETQYF. The CDR3 DNA reads as TGTGCCAGCGGCAGGAATCGGTGGGAGACCCAGTACTTC. V usage is TRBV12-3 or TRBV12-4 and J usage is TRBJ2-5; no clear D. The CDR3 totals 13 residues. The V gene lost 8 bases and the J gene lost 5 bases, with 15 bases spanning the gap.

This clonotype was found a few times. This sequence joins TRBV3-1 and TRBJ2-3, with 13 bases lining up with TRBD2. Unmatched junction bases numbered 3, after V lost 4 bases and J lost 2 bases. The length of the CDR3 is 16 residues. Germline CDR1 is LGHDT and CDR2 is YNNKEL (reference sequence). The CDR3 region is CASSRGLAGVTDTQYF. The CDR3 DNA follows: TGTGCCAGCAGCCGCGGACTAGCGGGGGTCACAGATACGCAGTATTTT.

The chain is built from TRBV2 and TRBJ2-5; D not certain. V was clipped by 6 bases and J by 5 bases, with 16 bases between them. This CDR3 has 14 amino acids. Germline CDR1 SNHLY, CDR2 FYNNEI. The CDR3 is CASRPTIVGETQYF. CDR3 DNA sequence: TGTGCCAGCAGGCCTACTATCGTGGGGGAGACCCAGTACTTC.

This clonotype was picked up many times. The chain is built from TRBV24-1 and TRBJ2-3, with D maybe TRBD2 (6 bases). Germline V gene sequence: CDR1 KGHDR, CDR2 SFDVKD. The CDR3 consists of 17 residues. Deletions cut 3 bases from V and 7 bases from J, with 22 bases between. The CDR3 here is CATSDPYGTPLANTQYF. The CDR3 coding sequence is TGTGCCACCAGTGATCCCTACGGGACTCCCCTGGCCAATACGCAGTATTTT.

Worth noting for this clonotype: This may come from a read error, since a much larger clone is one base off. The rearrangement uses TRBV10-3 and TRBJ1-1; no clear D. Per the germline V gene, CDR1 is ENHRY and CDR2 is SYGVKD. The CDR3 spans 14 residues. The ends were cut back, 4 bases at V and 4 bases at J, with 13 bases in the middle. The CDR3 here is CAISGEVAVTEAFF. The CDR3 coding sequence is TGTGCCATCAGTGGTGAGGTTGCTGTCACTGAAGCTTTCTTT.

In this sample, this clonotype turned up many times. DNA for the CDR3: TGCGCCAGCAGCCCGACGGGGCGGGTTCGGGACGAGCAGTACTTC. Its translation: CASSPTGRVRDEQYF. This chain connects TRBV5-1 to TRBJ2-7, with D perhaps being TRBD1 or TRBD2 (5 bases each). Per the germline V gene, CDR1 is SGHRS and CDR2 is YFSETQ. V was pared by 4 bases and J by 5 bases, with 19 bases between. CDR3 size: 15 residues.